The 11 T cell receptor beta chains below were found in one sample sequenced in a study of cytomegalovirus exposure and HLA in healthy donors. The study ran its PCR with 60 Vbeta and 13 Jbeta primers. Clones were read by immunoSEQ multiplex PCR, and TCRdb kept only the in-frame ones, dropping some. This table holds some 86,000 clones, about 70% found once. The sample consisted of PBMCs. Receptors were obtained from a man aged 25-45 years in good health and CMV-seronegative.

The chain joins TRBV25-1 to TRBJ2-3; 9 bases map to TRBD2. This CDR3 is 13 amino acids long. V was clipped by 4 bases and J by 9 bases; unmatched bases: 5. Germline V CDR1 and CDR2: MGHDK, SYGVNS. The CDR3 nucleotides read TGTGCCAGCAGTGTGCGGGGGGGGGCAACGCAGTATTTT. Its translation is CASSVRGGATQYF.

The chain links TRBV5-1 to TRBJ2-3; weak D call: TRBD1 (5 bases). This CDR3 contains 12 residues. Germline V CDR1 and CDR2: SGHRS, YFSETQ. Trimming stripped 4 bases from V and 8 bases from J, with 11 bases between. The CDR3 coding sequence is TGCGCCAGCAGCGTCCAGGACACTACGCAGTATTTT. This codes for CASSVQDTTQYF. Full variable domain (outside the CDR3, taken from reference TRBV5-1 and TRBJ2-3): KAGVTQTPRYLIKTRGQQVTLSCSPISGHRSVSWYQQTPGQGLQFLFEYFSETQRNKGNFPGRFSGRQFSNSRSEMNVSTLELGDSALYLCASSVQDTTQYFGPGTRLTVL.

The J gene is TRBJ1-1, the V gene TRBV14; 7 bases agree with TRBD1. This CDR3 has 13 residues. With 3 bases clipped from V and 5 bases from J, the junction kept 3 bases outside the gene matches. Germline values: CDR1 SGHDN, CDR2 FVKESK. The CDR3: CASSQTGITEAFF. In DNA form, the CDR3 reads TGTGCCAGCAGCCAGACAGGGATAACTGAAGCTTTCTTT. Combining the CDR3 with reference TRBV14 and TRBJ1-1 gives the whole variable domain EAGVTQFPSHSVIEKGQTVTLRCDPISGHDNLYWYRRVMGKEIKFLLHFVKESKQDESGMPNNRFLAERTGGTYSTLKVQPAELEDSGVYFCASSQTGITEAFFGQGTRLTVV.

The rearrangement joins TRBV6-4 to TRBJ1-2; TRBD1 is a possible D gene (5 bases). CDR3 length: 13 residues. V gave up 9 bases and J gave up 7 bases, with 18 bases separating them. The germline V gene has CDR1 MRHNA and CDR2 SNTAGT. CDR3 protein: CARQYQGLRGYTF. Written as DNA, the CDR3 is TGTGCCAGACAATATCAGGGTCTTCGTGGCTACACCTTC.

The chain combines TRBV2 with TRBJ2-3, with TRBD1 as a possible D gene (5 bases). Germline V gene lookup returns CDR1 SNHLY and CDR2 FYNNEI. V lost 2 bases and J 2 bases, leaving 14 bases between the germline ends. The length of the CDR3 is 16 residues. DNA for the CDR3: TGTGCCAGCAGTGAATTGTTCCAGGGATACACAGATACGCAGTATTTT. Its translation is CASSELFQGYTDTQYF.

The V gene is TRBV5-1, the J gene TRBJ1-2; D is possibly TRBD1 (6 bases). Germline V gene data show CDR1 as SGHRS and CDR2 as YFSETQ. V gave up 6 bases and J gave up 3 bases, with 12 bases separating them. CDR3 size: 13 residues. The CDR3 nucleotides read TGCGCCAGCACAGTAGGGGGTGACTATGGCTACACCTTC. Protein: CASTVGGDYGYTF.

This clone was found once. The chain is built from TRBV28 and TRBJ1-5; no clear D gene. The CDR3 has 17 amino acids. From germline, CDR1 is MDHEN and CDR2 SYDVKM. Trimming stripped 3 bases from V and 0 bases from J, with 15 bases between. The CDR3 bases are TGTGCCAGCAGTTTGTCCCCGAGTTTGATTAGCAATCAGCCCCAGCATTTT. Translated: CASSLSPSLISNQPQHF.

V is TRBV10-3 and J is TRBJ2-3, with D maybe TRBD2 (6 bases). There are 15 residues in the CDR3. V lost 3 bases, J lost 2 bases, and 12 bases lay in between. Germline V gene sequence: CDR1 ENHRY, CDR2 SYGVKD. CDR3 sequence: CAISDLTGDTDTQYF. The CDR3 coding sequence is TGTGCCATCAGTGATTTGACGGGAGACACAGATACGCAGTATTTT.

This clone was counted a single time. This chain links TRBV19 with TRBJ1-6; D unresolved. V lost 5 bases, J lost 5 bases, and 13 bases lay in between. In germline, CDR1 is LNHDA, CDR2 SQIVND (reference sequence). There are 15 residues in the CDR3. CDR3 region: CASSRPDTNNSPLHF. In DNA, the CDR3 is TGTGCCAGTAGTCGGCCAGACACAAATAATTCACCCCTCCACTTT. The entire variable domain, with the rest obtained from reference TRBV19 and TRBJ1-6, is as follows: DGGITQSPKYLFRKEGQNVTLSCEQNLNHDAMYWYRQDPGQGLRLIYYSQIVNDFQKGDIAEGYSVSREKKESFPLTVTSAQKNPTAFYLCASSRPDTNNSPLHFGNGTRLTVT.

The genes are TRBV7-3 and TRBJ2-1; D uncertain. Germline V gene sequence: CDR1 SGHTA, CDR2 FQGTGA. Deletions cut 1 base from V and 3 bases from J, with 7 bases between. The CDR3 has 14 residues. The CDR3 DNA follows: TGTGCCAGCAGCTTAATACCTAACTACAATGAGCAGTTCTTC. It translates to CASSLIPNYNEQFF. Full variable domain (rest looked up from reference TRBV7-3 and TRBJ2-1): GAGVSQTPSNKVTEKGKYVELRCDPISGHTALYWYRQSLGQGPEFLIYFQGTGAADDSGLPNDRFFAVRPEGSVSTLKIQRTERGDSAVYLCASSLIPNYNEQFFGPGTRLTVL.

The chain couples TRBV7-9 to TRBJ1-1; D remains ambiguous. The ends were cut back, 3 bases at V and 1 base at J, with 6 bases in the middle. There are 13 residues in the CDR3. The germline CDR1 and CDR2 sequences are SEHNR and FQNEAQ (reference sequence). Written as DNA, the CDR3 is TGTGCCAGCAGCTTTTCGGGGAACACTGAAGCTTTCTTT. Translating gives CASSFSGNTEAFF. Full variable domain (outside the CDR3, taken from reference TRBV7-9 and TRBJ1-1): DTGVSQNPRHKITKRGQNVTFRCDPISEHNRLYWYRQTLGQGPEFLTYFQNEAQLEKSRLLSDRFSAERPKGSFSTLEIQRTEQGDSAMYLCASSFSGNTEAFFGQGTRLTVV.